This T cell receptor beta chain was captured in a study of siplizumab effects on memory and regulatory T cells (dated by TCRdb to the late 2010s). In the study overall: The study looked at the effect of siplizumab, an anti-CD2 antibody, on alloreactive T-cell subsets in allogeneic mixed lymphocyte reactions made from human PBMCs.

From a lookup of the germline V gene, CDR1 and CDR2 are SGHTA and FQGTGA. V trim: 10 bases; J trim: 9 bases; unmatched bases: 20. The CDR3 covers 17 residues, taking in both the cysteine and the phenylalanine. The retained sequence is limited to the CDR3, 51 bases, with the frame set at the first base. Unstimulated CD4+ memory cells were also sequenced in three donor pairs, together with CD4+ naive, CD8+ TEMRA, CD8+ naive and CD8+ effector memory subsets. Sorted unstimulated T cells, along with proliferating T cells recovered from mixed lymphocyte reactions, underwent TCRbeta CDR3 sequencing. Fresh whole blood from fewer than 12 HLA-typed healthy donors was used to isolate PBMCs. Worth noting for this clone: Its antigen specificity is not known. Base qualities are not recorded, but no much larger clone differs from it by a single base.

Libraries were constructed by the immunoSEQ multiplex PCR assay. Each sample had 90,000 to 100,000 TCR templates assayed by the deep sequencing platform. Genomic DNA extracted from sorted T cells was used for TCRbeta CDR3 sequencing. The source study handled its data this way. Clonal analysis of TCRbeta CDR3 data was done in the R programming language. Unstimulated samples were compared with post-reaction CFSE-low samples to define alloreactive CD4+ and CD8+ clones. By matching sequences to the repertoires of sorted unstimulated Treg and non-Treg cells, each alloreactive CD4+ clone was assigned a regulatory or non-regulatory origin. The immuneACCESS repertoire file appears here via TCRdb, limited to in-frame rearrangements. These files lack a portion of the clones; in checked studies, under half of the deficit traces to unresolved V genes, and the cause of the others is not known. From that table come the V and J calls and clone size; the DNA was used to work out D and trimming. The sample table contains tens of thousands of clones; only one count was recorded for roughly 96% of them. The ten biggest clones cover 0.095% of the sample.

Paper-wide results and their limitations: About 75-96% of proliferating CD4+ or CD8+ clones could not be given a naive or memory phenotype. Compared with memory T cells, unstimulated naive T cells appeared more diverse, and naive cells seemed to make a substantial contribution to the alloresponse. The suppressive function of proliferating Tregs from siplizumab cultures was not functionally confirmed. Siplizumab significantly lowered the cumulative frequency of alloreactive sequences that could be traced to unstimulated CD4+ memory T cells. Among mappable alloreactive CD4+ clones, an average Treg-derived fraction of around 71% was observed with siplizumab, compared with 26.9% in control reactions. Because sequences below about 10^-5 frequency were poorly captured, only a minor fraction of alloreactive clones could be mapped to unstimulated subsets.

Recombination connected TRBV7-3 to TRBJ1-6; 8 central nucleotides agree with TRBD1. Source material: naive CD8+ T cells sorted from blood. The label giving this sample's cell subset or site can be read as: unstimulated naive T cells. This receptor was obtained from a human donor in good health. The DNA sequence reads TGTGCCACAAACCAGAACCAGGGGGCTCCAGGACCTTCACCCCTCCACTTT. The translation is CATNQNQGAPGPSPLHF.